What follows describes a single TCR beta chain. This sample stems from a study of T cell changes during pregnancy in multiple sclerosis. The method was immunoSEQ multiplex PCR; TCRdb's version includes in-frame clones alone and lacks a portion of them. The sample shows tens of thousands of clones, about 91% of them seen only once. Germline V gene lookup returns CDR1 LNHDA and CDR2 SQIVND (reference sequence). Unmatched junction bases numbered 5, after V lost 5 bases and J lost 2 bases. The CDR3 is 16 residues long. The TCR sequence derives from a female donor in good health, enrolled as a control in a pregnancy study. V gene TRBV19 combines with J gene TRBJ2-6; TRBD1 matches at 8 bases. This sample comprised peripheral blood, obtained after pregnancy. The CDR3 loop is CASSPDRGTGANVLTF. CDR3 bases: TGTGCCAGTAGTCCCGACAGGGGAACTGGGGCCAACGTCCTGACTTTC.